One sample yielded the 30 T cell receptor beta chains listed below, sequenced in a study of T cell changes during pregnancy in multiple sclerosis. The table came from immunoSEQ multiplex PCR; TCRdb's copy has only in-frame clones and leaves some out. This sample yields roughly 79,000 clones, of which approximately 90% are seen a single time; 0.43% belongs to the top ten. The specimen was CD4+ T cells from peripheral blood mononuclear cells, collected before pregnancy. These TCRs come from a female donor with multiple sclerosis, enrolled in a pregnancy study.

The gene calls are TRBV19 and TRBJ2-1; 11 positions match TRBD2. Trimming cost V 6 bases and J 2 bases; bases outside gene matches: 18. In germline, CDR1 is LNHDA, CDR2 SQIVND (reference sequence). The CDR3 length is 20 residues. CDR3 nucleotide sequence: TGTGCCAGTAGCATGACACTAGCGGGAGTTTATACCTCCACCTACAATGAGCAGTTCTTC. It specifies CASSMTLAGVYTSTYNEQFF.

The CDR3 here is CASIVAAEAFF. CDR3 sequence (DNA): TGTGCCAGCATTGTGGCAGCTGAAGCTTTCTTT. The V and J genes are TRBV2 and TRBJ1-1; D call uncertain. This CDR3 has 11 amino acids. Trimming took off 7 bases at V and 6 bases at J, with 9 bases between the two ends. Per the germline V gene, CDR1 is SNHLY and CDR2 is FYNNEI.

In its sample, this clone was seen once. The chain combines TRBV10-3 with TRBJ1-2; TRBD1 might be the D (6 bases). The CDR3 extends over 13 amino acids. Trimming stripped 3 bases from V and 5 bases from J, with 10 bases between. Germline-derived CDR1 and CDR2 are ENHRY and SYGVKD. The CDR3 loop reads CAISDPQGYGYTF. For the CDR3, the DNA is TGTGCCATCAGTGACCCGCAGGGGTATGGCTACACCTTC.

V is TRBV7-3 and J is TRBJ1-2; 7 nucleotides line up with TRBD1. V lost 2 bases and J lost 6; bases outside the gene matches: 3. CDR1 SGHTA and CDR2 FQGTGA come from the germline V gene. There are 13 residues in the CDR3. CDR3 region: CASSLQTGDGYTF. DNA for the CDR3: TGTGCCAGCAGCTTACAAACAGGGGATGGCTACACCTTC.

This chain connects TRBV11-3 to TRBJ2-3; a weak D match, TRBD2 (6 bases). Germline V gene sequence: CDR1 SGHNT, CDR2 YENEEA. The CDR3 totals 16 residues. V shed 1 base and J shed 1 base, with 12 bases lying between them. CDR3 amino acids: CASSLVGGGGTDTQYF. The CDR3 nucleotides are TGTGCCAGCAGCTTAGTTGGGGGAGGCGGCACAGATACGCAGTATTTT.

This clone was counted once. V usage is TRBV6-6 and J usage is TRBJ1-1, with no clear D. The CDR3 has 14 residues. Trimming cost V 2 bases and J 2 bases, with 9 bases left between them. Germline loops: CDR1 MNHNY, CDR2 SVGAGI (reference sequence). The chain's CDR3 is CASSYRESNTEAFF. DNA for the CDR3: TGTGCCAGCAGTTACCGTGAGAGTAACACTGAAGCTTTCTTT.

This rearrangement joins TRBV7-6 to TRBJ2-2; 8 positions agree with TRBD1. J lost 1 base, V lost 7 bases, and 8 bases had no gene match. Germline V gene data show CDR1 as SGHVS and CDR2 as FNYEAQ. The CDR3 spans 16 residues. The CDR3 nucleotides are TGTGCCAGCACCGAGGCAGGGGGCTTGAACACCGGGGAGCTGTTTTTT. It yields the protein CASTEAGGLNTGELFF.

The chain links TRBV5-1 to TRBJ2-3; 13 bases are a match to TRBD2. CDR1 is SGHRS, CDR2 YFSETQ, per germline. J lost 6 bases, V lost 4 bases, and 5 bases had no gene match. The CDR3 is 15 amino acids. In DNA form, the CDR3 reads TGCGCCAGCAGCAAACTAGCGGGAGGGCCGGATACGCAGTATTTT. Its translation: CASSKLAGGPDTQYF.

The V gene is TRBV13, the J gene TRBJ1-4, with 10 bases aligning to TRBD1. The junction had 17 bases not matched to a gene; V was cut back by 8 bases and J by 8 bases. The CDR3 has 17 amino acids. Germline V gene lookup returns CDR1 PRHDT and CDR2 FYEKMQ (reference sequence). In DNA form, the CDR3 reads TGTGCCAGCTGCCGTCATCTCCGACAGGGGGCAACGGAAAAACTGTTTTTT. Its protein is CASCRHLRQGATEKLFF.

The chain uses TRBV29-1 and TRBJ2-1; 8 bases line up with TRBD2. From germline, CDR1 is SQVTM and CDR2 ANQGSEA. Trimming removed 6 bases from V and 3 bases from J; junction bases left unmatched: 13. This CDR3 spans 16 amino acids. The CDR3 DNA reads TGCAGCGTCAAAGGGATGCGGGAGGAAAACTACAATGAGCAGTTCTTC. Encoded protein: CSVKGMREENYNEQFF.

The chain couples TRBV28 to TRBJ1-5; TRBD1 is a possible D gene (6 bases). The CDR3 contains 14 residues. V was clipped by 5 bases and J by 1 base, with 9 bases between them. Germline V gives CDR1 MDHEN, CDR2 SYDVKM. The CDR3 reads CASSPGTSNQPQHF. The DNA for the CDR3 is TGTGCCAGCAGTCCTGGGACAAGCAATCAGCCCCAGCATTTT.

V is TRBV25-1 and J is TRBJ1-6, with D unresolved. This CDR3 has 14 amino acids. The V gene lost 6 bases and the J gene lost 6 bases, with 12 bases spanning the gap. Germline V gene data show CDR1 as MGHDK and CDR2 as SYGVNS. The CDR3 here is CASRPNSGNSPLHF. The CDR3 DNA follows: TGTGCCAGCAGACCAAATAGCGGTAATTCACCCCTCCACTTT.

This clone appeared once. The V gene is TRBV7-3, the J gene TRBJ2-1; 7 nucleotides line up with TRBD1. Per the germline V gene, CDR1 is SGHTA and CDR2 is FQGTGA. The CDR3 is 16 amino acids. Unmatched junction bases numbered 7, after V lost 5 bases and J lost 0 bases. The CDR3 is CASSLSTGVSYNEQFF. CDR3 nucleotides: TGTGCCAGCAGCCTATCTACAGGGGTCTCCTACAATGAGCAGTTCTTC.

This clone was seen once. The V and J genes are TRBV27 and TRBJ1-5; the match to TRBD1 covers 9 bases. Germline CDR1 is MNHEY and CDR2 is SMNVEV (reference sequence). V was pared by 6 bases and J by 3 bases, with 6 bases of the junction left unmatched. The CDR3 totals 15 residues. CDR3 DNA sequence: TGTGCCAGCAGACCGGACAGGGGCGACAATCAGCCCCAGCATTTT. Amino acids: CASRPDRGDNQPQHF.

The chain recombines TRBV19 with TRBJ1-2; 8 positions agree with TRBD1. The CDR3 is made up of 14 amino acids. The germline CDR1 and CDR2 sequences are LNHDA and SQIVND (reference sequence). J was trimmed by 8 bases and V by 5 bases; bases with no gene match: 10. The CDR3 nucleotides are TGTGCCAGTAGTGCGGACAGGGATAAAGGGGGCTACACCTTC. Amino acid sequence: CASSADRDKGGYTF.

In its sample, this clone was seen once. The V call is TRBV10-3, the J call TRBJ1-1, with 9 bases fitting TRBD1. The CDR3 is 13 amino acids. Germline values: CDR1 ENHRY, CDR2 SYGVKD. Losses at the gene ends were 6 bases for V and 3 bases for J; bases not matched to a gene: 2. CDR3 loop: CAIRDRGDTEAFF. The CDR3 bases are TGTGCCATCAGAGACAGGGGGGACACTGAAGCTTTCTTT.

The rearrangement uses TRBV28 and TRBJ2-6; D perhaps matches TRBD2 (5 bases). Germline CDR1 MDHEN, CDR2 SYDVKM. V gave up 3 bases and J gave up 1 base, with 7 bases separating them. The CDR3 is made up of 15 amino acids. This CDR3 reads CASSFRGSGANVLTF. The DNA of the CDR3 is TGTGCCAGCAGTTTTCGGGGATCTGGGGCCAACGTCCTGACTTTC.

The rearrangement uses TRBV19 and TRBJ2-5; TRBD2 matches 8 bases. Germline CDR1 and CDR2: LNHDA and SQIVND (reference sequence). After removal of 3 bases from V and 2 bases from J, the junction contained 11 bases not matched to a gene. The CDR3 contains 17 residues. The CDR3 loop is CASSISTVSGGQETQYF. The CDR3, as DNA: TGTGCCAGTAGTATCAGCACCGTTTCGGGGGGGCAAGAGACCCAGTACTTC.

The rearrangement joins TRBV19 to TRBJ1-6; 11 nucleotides agree with TRBD1. J lost 10 bases, V lost 4 bases, and 12 bases had no gene match. The length of the CDR3 is 17 residues. Germline V gives CDR1 LNHDA, CDR2 SQIVND (reference sequence). This CDR3 is CASSRGQGDPLRSPLHF. As DNA, the CDR3 is TGTGCCAGTAGTAGGGGACAGGGGGACCCCTTGAGATCACCCCTCCACTTT.

This clone occurred once. The chain links TRBV2 to TRBJ1-2; D is possibly TRBD1 (6 bases). With 3 bases removed from V and 7 bases from J, the gap between germline ends came to 12 bases. Germline values: CDR1 SNHLY, CDR2 FYNNEI. The CDR3 is 13 amino acids. CDR3: CASSDRRGGGYTF. DNA for the CDR3: TGTGCCAGCAGTGATCGAAGGGGGGGTGGCTACACCTTC.

The chain employs TRBV5-1 and TRBJ2-5, with D tentatively TRBD1 (7 bases). This CDR3 spans 14 amino acids. Germline V gene data show CDR1 as SGHRS and CDR2 as YFSETQ. V lost 2 bases and J lost 5, with 13 bases in between. CDR3 bases: TGCGCCAGCAGCTTATCAGGGGGGAGGGAGACCCAGTACTTC. Its translation is CASSLSGGRETQYF.

The chain carries TRBV27 and TRBJ2-1; D unresolved. In germline, CDR1 is MNHEY, CDR2 SMNVEV (reference sequence). The length of the CDR3 is 13 residues. Trimming stripped 8 bases from V and 2 bases from J, with 10 bases between. The CDR3 DNA sequence: TGTGCCAGCCACCCGGCGGCCTACAATGAGCAGTTCTTC. Protein product: CASHPAAYNEQFF.

The genes are TRBV9 and TRBJ2-1, with D possibly being TRBD2 (5 bases). The CDR3 extends over 17 amino acids. The V end was cut by 0 bases, the J end by 0 bases, with 13 bases between. The germline V gene has CDR1 SGDLS and CDR2 YYNGEE. The CDR3, as DNA: TGTGCCAGCAGCGTAGCGTCGGCGGGCGCCTCCTACAATGAGCAGTTCTTC. It is translated as CASSVASAGASYNEQFF.

The chain employs TRBV5-5 and TRBJ2-3, with D perhaps TRBD2 (6 bases). With 0 bases removed from V and 5 bases from J, the gap between germline ends came to 10 bases. This CDR3 comprises 14 residues. Germline-derived CDR1 and CDR2 are SGHKS and YYEKEE (reference sequence). CDR3 nucleotides: TGTGCCAGCAGCTTGGGCGGGATTTTAGATACGCAGTATTTT. Encoded protein: CASSLGGILDTQYF.

V and J are TRBV7-3 and TRBJ1-1; D not resolved. The ends were cut back, 8 bases at V and 1 base at J, with 14 bases in the middle. From germline, CDR1 is SGHTA and CDR2 FQGTGA. The CDR3 runs to 14 residues. CDR3 residues: CASGRGPPNTEAFF. CDR3 DNA: TGTGCCAGCGGCCGAGGGCCGCCGAACACTGAAGCTTTCTTT.

Here the CDR3 reads CASSEPRTAQETQYF. CDR3 bases: TGTGCCAGCAGTGAGCCCCGGACAGCCCAAGAGACCCAGTACTTC. The rearrangement uses TRBV25-1 and TRBJ2-5, with a tentative D call TRBD1 (6 bases). The CDR3 runs to 15 residues. The germline V and J ends were trimmed by 3 bases and 1 base, with 12 bases remaining between them. Germline V gene sequence: CDR1 MGHDK, CDR2 SYGVNS. The whole variable domain, filled in from reference TRBV25-1 and TRBJ2-5, reads EADIYQTPRYLVIGTGKKITLECSQTMGHDKMYWYQQDPGMELHLIHYSYGVNSTEKGDLSSESTVSRIRTEHFPLTLESARPSHTSQYLCASSEPRTAQETQYFGPGTRLLVL.

The gene calls are TRBV9 and TRBJ2-6; D might be TRBD2 (5 bases). The CDR3 consists of 16 residues. The V gene lost 3 bases and the J gene lost 3 bases, with 13 bases spanning the gap. CDR1 SGDLS and CDR2 YYNGEE come from the germline V gene. The CDR3 is CASSAVRRSGANVLTF. The CDR3 region has the DNA TGTGCCAGCAGCGCCGTGCGGAGGAGTGGGGCCAACGTCCTGACTTTC. The full variable domain, its missing parts supplied by reference TRBV9 and TRBJ2-6, is DSGVTQTPKHLITATGQRVTLRCSPRSGDLSVYWYQQSLDQGLQFLIQYYNGEERAKGNILERFSAQQFPDLHSELNLSSLELGDSALYFCASSAVRRSGANVLTFGAGSRLTVL.

The chain uses TRBV30 and TRBJ2-2; D is perhaps TRBD1 (6 bases). The CDR3 contains 18 residues. The V end was cut by 0 bases, the J end by 5 bases, with 22 bases between. Germline CDR1 reads GTSNPN; CDR2 reads SVGIG (reference sequence). CDR3 bases: TGTGCCTGGAGTGTACAGGGCAGGGTCTTGATTGCGACCGGGGAGCTGTTTTTT. Its protein product is CAWSVQGRVLIATGELFF.

The J gene is TRBJ2-1, the V gene TRBV10-2; D call uncertain. Germline V lookup: CDR1 WSHSY, CDR2 SAAADI. CDR3 length equals 11 residues. The ends were cut back, 0 bases at V and 8 bases at J, with 2 bases in the middle. The CDR3 sequence: CASSESYEQFF. CDR3 coding DNA: TGCGCCAGCAGTGAGTCCTATGAGCAGTTCTTC.

The rearrangement links TRBV18 to TRBJ1-1, with D possibly matching TRBD1 (6 bases). This CDR3 has 15 residues. Deletions cut 3 bases from V and 1 base from J, with 12 bases between. Germline CDR1 KGHSH, CDR2 LQKENI. CDR3 DNA sequence: TGTGCCAGCTCACCCGCTATGGACAGGAACACTGAAGCTTTCTTT. As protein: CASSPAMDRNTEAFF. Filled out from reference TRBV18 and TRBJ1-1, the complete variable domain reads NAGVMQNPRHLVRRRGQEARLRCSPMKGHSHVYWYRQLPEEGLKFMVYLQKENIIDESGMPKERFSAEFPKEGPSILRIQQVVRGDSAAYFCASSPAMDRNTEAFFGQGTRLTVV.